Included here is one T cell receptor beta chain sequence, with context. Antigen specificity is unknown. The sample comes from a study of cytotoxic CD8 clonotypes in ibrutinib-treated CLL. Study-level findings and limits: Collection times varied between progressing and sustained-remission patients. With treatment, public clonotypes, which were uncommon, either contracted or remained stable. Relative to age-matched healthy donors, clonality at baseline was higher, and it tracked circulating CD8+ T-cell counts.

Depths of 1 in 200,000 to 1 in 1 million T cells were the sequencing target. Here immunoSEQ multiplex PCR was the method, and the copy in TCRdb shows in-frame clones only, minus some. The sample has approximately 100,000 clones, approximately 58% seen once. V lost 5 bases to trimming and J lost 4 bases; unmatched junction nucleotides: 5. This CDR3 is 14 amino acids long. CDR1 and CDR2 from the germline V gene are SQVTM and ANQGSEA. This chain uses TRBV29-1 with TRBJ2-3, with TRBD1 matching over 11 bases. The sequence was obtained from a human donor with chronic lymphocytic leukemia. This specimen consisted of PBMCs, obtained after 24 months of ibrutinib treatment. The CDR3: CSVKGQGGADTQYF. In nucleotides, the CDR3 is TGCAGCGTTAAGGGACAGGGGGGGGCAGATACGCAGTATTTT.